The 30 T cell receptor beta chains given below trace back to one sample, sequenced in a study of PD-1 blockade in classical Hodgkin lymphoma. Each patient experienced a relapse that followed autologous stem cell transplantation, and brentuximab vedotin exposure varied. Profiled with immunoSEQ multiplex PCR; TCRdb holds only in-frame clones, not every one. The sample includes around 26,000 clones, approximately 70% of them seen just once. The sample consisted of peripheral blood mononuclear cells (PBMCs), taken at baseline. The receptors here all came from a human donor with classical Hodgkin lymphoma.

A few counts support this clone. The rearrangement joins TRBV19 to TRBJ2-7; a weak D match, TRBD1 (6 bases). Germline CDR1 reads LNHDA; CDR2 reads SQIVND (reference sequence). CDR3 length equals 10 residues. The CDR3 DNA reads TGTGCGGCAGGGGACTACGAGCAGTACTTC. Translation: CAAGDYEQYF.

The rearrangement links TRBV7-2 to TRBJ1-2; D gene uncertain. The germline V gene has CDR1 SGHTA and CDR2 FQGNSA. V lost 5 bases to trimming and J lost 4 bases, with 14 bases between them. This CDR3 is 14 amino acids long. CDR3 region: CASSRDGKTYGYTF. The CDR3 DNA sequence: TGTGCCAGCAGCCGAGACGGAAAGACCTATGGCTACACCTTC.

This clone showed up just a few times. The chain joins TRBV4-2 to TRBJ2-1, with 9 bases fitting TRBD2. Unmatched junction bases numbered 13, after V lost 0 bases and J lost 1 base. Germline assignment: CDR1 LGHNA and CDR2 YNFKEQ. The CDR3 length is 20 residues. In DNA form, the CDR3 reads TGTGCCAGCAGCCAAGAAGGGGGGCTAGCGGGGACCGATTCCTACAATGAGCAGTTCTTC. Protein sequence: CASSQEGGLAGTDSYNEQFF.

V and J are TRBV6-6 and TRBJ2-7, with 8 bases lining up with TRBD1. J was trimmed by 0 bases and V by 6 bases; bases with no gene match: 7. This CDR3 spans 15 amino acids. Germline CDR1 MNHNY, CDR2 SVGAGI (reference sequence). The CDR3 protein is CASRVGTGTSYEQYF. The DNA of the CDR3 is TGTGCCAGCAGGGTGGGGACAGGAACCTCCTACGAGCAGTACTTC.

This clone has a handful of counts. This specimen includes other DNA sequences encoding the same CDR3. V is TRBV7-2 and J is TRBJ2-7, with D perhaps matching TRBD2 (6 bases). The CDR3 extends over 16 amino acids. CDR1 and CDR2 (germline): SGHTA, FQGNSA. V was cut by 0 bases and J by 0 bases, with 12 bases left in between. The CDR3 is CASSLASGGASYEQYF. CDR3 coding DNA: TGTGCCAGCAGCTTAGCGTCCGGAGGGGCCTCCTACGAGCAGTACTTC.

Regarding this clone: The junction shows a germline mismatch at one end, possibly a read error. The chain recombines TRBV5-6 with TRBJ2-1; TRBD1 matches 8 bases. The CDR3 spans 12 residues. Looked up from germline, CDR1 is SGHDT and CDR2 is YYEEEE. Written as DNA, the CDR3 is TGTGCCAGCAGAACGGGGACAGGAGAAGGGATCTTC. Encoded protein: CASRTGTGEGIF.

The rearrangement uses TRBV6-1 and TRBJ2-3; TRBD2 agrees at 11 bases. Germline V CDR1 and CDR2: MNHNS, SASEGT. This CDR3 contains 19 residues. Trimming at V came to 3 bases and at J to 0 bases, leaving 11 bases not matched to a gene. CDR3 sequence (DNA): TGTGCCAGCAGTGACCTTCTAGCGGGGGGTAGTGCTAGCACAGATACGCAGTATTTT. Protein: CASSDLLAGGSASTDTQYF.

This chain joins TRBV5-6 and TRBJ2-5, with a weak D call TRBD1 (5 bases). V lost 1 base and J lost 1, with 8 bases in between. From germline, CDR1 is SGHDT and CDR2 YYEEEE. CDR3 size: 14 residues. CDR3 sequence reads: CASSLFTGQETQYF. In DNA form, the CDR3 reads TGTGCCAGCAGCTTGTTCACAGGCCAAGAGACCCAGTACTTC. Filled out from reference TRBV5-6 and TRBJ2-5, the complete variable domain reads DAGVTQSPTHLIKTRGQQVTLRCSPKSGHDTVSWYQQALGQGPQFIFQYYEEEERQRGNFPDRFSGHQFPNYSSELNVNALLLGDSALYLCASSLFTGQETQYFGPGTRLLVL.

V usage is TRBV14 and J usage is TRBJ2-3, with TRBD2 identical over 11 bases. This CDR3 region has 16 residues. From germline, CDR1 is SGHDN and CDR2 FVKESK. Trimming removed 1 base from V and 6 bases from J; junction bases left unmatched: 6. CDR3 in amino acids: CASSQGSGGAEDTQYF. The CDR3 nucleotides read TGTGCCAGCAGCCAAGGTAGCGGGGGGGCCGAGGATACGCAGTATTTT. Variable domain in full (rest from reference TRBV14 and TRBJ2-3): EAGVTQFPSHSVIEKGQTVTLRCDPISGHDNLYWYRRVMGKEIKFLLHFVKESKQDESGMPNNRFLAERTGGTYSTLKVQPAELEDSGVYFCASSQGSGGAEDTQYFGPGTRLTVL.

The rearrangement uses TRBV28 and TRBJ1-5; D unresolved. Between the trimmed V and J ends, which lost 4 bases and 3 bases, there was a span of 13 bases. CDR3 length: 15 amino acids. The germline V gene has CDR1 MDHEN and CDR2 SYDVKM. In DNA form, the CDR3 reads TGTGCCAGCAGTTCAGACATATTGAACAATCAGCCCCAGCATTTT. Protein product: CASSSDILNNQPQHF.

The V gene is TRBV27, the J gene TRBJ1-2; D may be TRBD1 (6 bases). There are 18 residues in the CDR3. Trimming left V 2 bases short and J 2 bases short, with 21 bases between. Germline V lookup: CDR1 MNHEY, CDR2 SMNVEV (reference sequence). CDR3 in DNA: TGTGCCAGCAGTTTAATCCCCGGGGGCGCGGCCCAAAACTATGGCTACACCTTC. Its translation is CASSLIPGGAAQNYGYTF.

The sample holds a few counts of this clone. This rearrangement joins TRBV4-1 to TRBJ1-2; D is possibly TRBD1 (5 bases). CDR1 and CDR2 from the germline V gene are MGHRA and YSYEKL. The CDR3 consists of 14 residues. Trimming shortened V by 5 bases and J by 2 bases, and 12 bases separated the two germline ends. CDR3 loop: CASSTEGRNYGYTF. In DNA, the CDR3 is TGCGCCAGCAGCACCGAGGGGCGGAACTATGGCTACACCTTC.

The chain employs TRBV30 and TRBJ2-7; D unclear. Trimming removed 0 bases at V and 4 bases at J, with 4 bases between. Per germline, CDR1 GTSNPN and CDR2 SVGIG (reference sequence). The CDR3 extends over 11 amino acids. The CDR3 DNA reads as TGTGCCTGGAGTGTACGTTACGAGCAGTACTTC. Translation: CAWSVRYEQYF.

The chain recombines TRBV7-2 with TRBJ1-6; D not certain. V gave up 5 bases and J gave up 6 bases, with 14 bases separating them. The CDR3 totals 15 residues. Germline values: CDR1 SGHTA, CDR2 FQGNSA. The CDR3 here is CASSVWGGPNSPLHF. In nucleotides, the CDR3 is TGTGCCAGCAGCGTCTGGGGAGGACCTAATTCACCCCTCCACTTT.

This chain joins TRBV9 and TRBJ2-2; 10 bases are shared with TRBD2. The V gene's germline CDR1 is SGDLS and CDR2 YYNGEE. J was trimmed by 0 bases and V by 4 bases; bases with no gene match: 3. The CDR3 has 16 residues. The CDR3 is CASSSGLAANTGELFF. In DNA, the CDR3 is TGTGCCAGCAGCTCTGGACTAGCGGCGAACACCGGGGAGCTGTTTTTT.

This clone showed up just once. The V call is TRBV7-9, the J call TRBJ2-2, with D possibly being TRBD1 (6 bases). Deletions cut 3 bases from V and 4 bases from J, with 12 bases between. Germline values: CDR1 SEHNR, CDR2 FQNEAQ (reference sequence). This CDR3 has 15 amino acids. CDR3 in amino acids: CASSFGTQTTGELFF. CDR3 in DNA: TGTGCCAGCAGCTTTGGGACACAAACCACCGGGGAGCTGTTTTTT.

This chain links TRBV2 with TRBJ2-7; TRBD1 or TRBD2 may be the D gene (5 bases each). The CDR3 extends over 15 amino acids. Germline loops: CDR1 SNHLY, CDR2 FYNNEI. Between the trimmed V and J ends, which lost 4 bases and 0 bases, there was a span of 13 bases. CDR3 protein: CASSAGTGRSYEQYF. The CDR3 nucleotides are TGTGCCAGCAGTGCAGGGACGGGACGCTCCTACGAGCAGTACTTC.

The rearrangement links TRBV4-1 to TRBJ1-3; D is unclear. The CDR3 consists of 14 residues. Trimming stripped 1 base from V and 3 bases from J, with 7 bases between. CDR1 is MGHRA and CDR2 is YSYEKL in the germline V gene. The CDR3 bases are TGCGCCAGCAGCCAAGCAGGTTTTGGAAACACCATATATTTT. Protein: CASSQAGFGNTIYF.

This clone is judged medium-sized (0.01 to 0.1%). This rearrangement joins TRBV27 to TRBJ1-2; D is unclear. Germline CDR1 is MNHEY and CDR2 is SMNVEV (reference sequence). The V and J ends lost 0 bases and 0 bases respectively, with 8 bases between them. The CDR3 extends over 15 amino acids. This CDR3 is CASSLSRTSNYGYTF. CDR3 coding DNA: TGTGCCAGCAGTTTATCCCGAACCTCTAACTATGGCTACACCTTC.

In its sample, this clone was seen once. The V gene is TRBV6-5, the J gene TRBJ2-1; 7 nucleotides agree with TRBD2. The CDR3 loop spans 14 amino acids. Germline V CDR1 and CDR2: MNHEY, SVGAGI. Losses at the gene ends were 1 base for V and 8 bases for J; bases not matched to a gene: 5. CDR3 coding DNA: TGTGCCAGCAGTTACTTAGCGGCGGGAGATGAGCAGTTCTTC. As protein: CASSYLAAGDEQFF.

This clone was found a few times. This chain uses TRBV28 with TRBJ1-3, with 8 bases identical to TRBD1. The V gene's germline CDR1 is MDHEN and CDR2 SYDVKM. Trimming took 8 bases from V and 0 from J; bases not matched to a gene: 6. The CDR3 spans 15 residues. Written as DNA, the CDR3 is TGTGCCAGCGGATGGACAGGGCTCTCTGGAAACACCATATATTTT. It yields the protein CASGWTGLSGNTIYF.

Here the CDR3 reads CASSLAGEYNEQFF. CDR3 bases: TGTGCCAGCAGCTTAGCGGGGGAGTACAATGAGCAGTTCTTC. The chain recombines TRBV7-9 with TRBJ2-1; D is tentatively TRBD1 or TRBD2 (5 bases each). V was pared by 0 bases and J by 4 bases, with 7 bases between. Germline V gene sequence: CDR1 SEHNR, CDR2 FQNEAQ (reference sequence). The CDR3 contains 14 residues.

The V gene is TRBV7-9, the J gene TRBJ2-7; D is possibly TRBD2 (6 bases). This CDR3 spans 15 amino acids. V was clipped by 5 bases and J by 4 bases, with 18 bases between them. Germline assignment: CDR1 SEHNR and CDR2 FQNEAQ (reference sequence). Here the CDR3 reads CASSQWSQAGYEQYF. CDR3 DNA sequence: TGTGCCAGCAGCCAATGGAGTCAGGCGGGGTACGAGCAGTACTTC.

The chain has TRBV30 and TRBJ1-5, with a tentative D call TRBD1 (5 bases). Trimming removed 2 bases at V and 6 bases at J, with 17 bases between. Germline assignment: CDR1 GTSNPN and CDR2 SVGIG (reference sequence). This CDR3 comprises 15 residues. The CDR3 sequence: CAWSRDLTAGQPQHF. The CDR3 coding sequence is TGTGCCTGGAGTAGGGACCTCACAGCGGGTCAGCCCCAGCATTTT.

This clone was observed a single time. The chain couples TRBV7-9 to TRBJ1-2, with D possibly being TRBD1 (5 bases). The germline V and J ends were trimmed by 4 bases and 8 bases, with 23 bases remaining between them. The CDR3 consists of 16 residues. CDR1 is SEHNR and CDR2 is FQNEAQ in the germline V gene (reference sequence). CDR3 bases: TGTGCCAGCAGCTCAATACCTAGGGACTCTAAAGACGGCTACACCTTC. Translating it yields CASSSIPRDSKDGYTF.

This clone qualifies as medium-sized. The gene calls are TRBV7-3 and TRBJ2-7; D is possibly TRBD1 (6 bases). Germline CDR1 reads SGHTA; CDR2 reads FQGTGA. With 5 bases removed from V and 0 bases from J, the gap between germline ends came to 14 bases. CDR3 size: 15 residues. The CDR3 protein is CASSPEGGTSYEQYF. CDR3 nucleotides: TGTGCCAGCAGCCCCGAAGGGGGTACCTCCTACGAGCAGTACTTC.

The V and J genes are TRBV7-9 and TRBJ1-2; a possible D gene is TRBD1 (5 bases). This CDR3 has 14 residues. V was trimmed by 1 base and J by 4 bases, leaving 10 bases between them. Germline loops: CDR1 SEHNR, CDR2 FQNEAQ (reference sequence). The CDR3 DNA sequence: TGTGCCAGCAGCTTAGGGACATCAACCTATGGCTACACCTTC. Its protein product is CASSLGTSTYGYTF.

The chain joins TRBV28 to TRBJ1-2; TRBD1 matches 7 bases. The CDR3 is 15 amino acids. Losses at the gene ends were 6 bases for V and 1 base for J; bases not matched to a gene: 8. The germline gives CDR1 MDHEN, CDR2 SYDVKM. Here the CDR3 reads CASSSGTENNYGYTF. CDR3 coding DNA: TGTGCCAGCAGCTCCGGGACAGAAAATAACTATGGCTACACCTTC.

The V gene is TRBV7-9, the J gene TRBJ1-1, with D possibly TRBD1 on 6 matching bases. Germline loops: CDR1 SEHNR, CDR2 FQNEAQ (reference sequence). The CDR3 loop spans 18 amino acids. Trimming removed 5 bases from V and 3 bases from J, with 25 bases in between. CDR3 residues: CASSHNRDSYTMDTEAFF. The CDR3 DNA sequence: TGTGCCAGCAGCCACAACAGGGACTCATACACTATGGACACTGAAGCTTTCTTT.

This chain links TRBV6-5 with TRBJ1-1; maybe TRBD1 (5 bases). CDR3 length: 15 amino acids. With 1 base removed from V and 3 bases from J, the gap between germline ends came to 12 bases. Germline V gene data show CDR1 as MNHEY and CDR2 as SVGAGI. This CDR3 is CASSYWGVGDTEAFF. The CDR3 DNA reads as TGTGCCAGCAGTTACTGGGGGGTAGGGGACACTGAAGCTTTCTTT.